The 26 T cell receptor beta chains reported below all come from one sample, sequenced in a study of shared clonotypes between healthy human individuals. TCRdb's copy holds only in-frame clones and misses some; the assay was immunoSEQ multiplex PCR. Of 1.5 million to 2.5 million clones in the sample, roughly 95% were seen once. CD8 cells regarded as naive lacked CD45RO, were positively chosen for CCR7, and omitted terminally differentiated effector memory CD45RA+ cells. The sample comprised naive CD8+ T cells sorted from blood. The receptors derive from a man younger than 35 in good health.

The chain has TRBV27 and TRBJ1-1; 9 nucleotides agree with TRBD1. With 3 bases clipped from V and 6 bases from J, the junction kept 5 bases outside the gene matches. Germline CDR1 is MNHEY and CDR2 is SMNVEV (reference sequence). The CDR3 has 14 residues. This chain's CDR3 is CASSFTGGRAEAFF. Here the CDR3 DNA reads TGTGCCAGCAGTTTCACAGGGGGCCGGGCTGAAGCTTTCTTT.

The CDR3 loop reads CAIRAAPNEQFF. In nucleotides, the CDR3 is TGTGCCATCAGGGCCGCCCCCAATGAGCAGTTCTTC. This chain joins TRBV10-3 and TRBJ2-1; no clear D. The CDR3 loop spans 12 amino acids. The germline V gene encodes CDR1 ENHRY and CDR2 SYGVKD. Between the trimmed V and J ends, which lost 6 bases and 6 bases, there was a span of 9 bases.

Details on this clone: At the DNA level, this CDR3 is encoded by other sequences in the same sample as well. J is TRBJ2-7 and V is TRBV6-5, with TRBD1 as a possible D gene (7 bases). The V gene's germline CDR1 is MNHEY and CDR2 SVGAGI. V was trimmed by 2 bases and J by 1 base, leaving 12 bases between them. This CDR3 region has 15 residues. CDR3 region: CASSYGQGGSYEQYF. The CDR3 nucleotides read TGTGCCAGCAGTTACGGGCAGGGGGGATCCTACGAGCAGTACTTC.

The CDR3 sequence is CASSPPRGAYEQYF. CDR3 bases: TGTGCCAGCTCCCCGCCCCGAGGGGCCTACGAGCAGTACTTC. This chain joins TRBV18 and TRBJ2-7; TRBD1 or TRBD2 may be the D gene (5 bases each). This CDR3 comprises 14 residues. Germline CDR1 and CDR2: KGHSH and LQKENI. Trimming shortened V by 6 bases and J by 2 bases, and 14 bases separated the two germline ends.

This chain connects TRBV7-2 to TRBJ1-6; D is perhaps TRBD1 (5 bases). This CDR3 comprises 15 residues. Germline lookup yields CDR1 SGHTA and CDR2 FQGNSA. Trimming pared 3 bases from V and 3 bases from J, leaving 9 bases between. The CDR3 here is CASSFPGSYNSPLHF. CDR3 bases: TGTGCCAGCAGCTTCCCAGGGAGCTATAATTCACCCCTCCACTTT.

This chain connects TRBV27 to TRBJ1-1; TRBD1 might be the D (5 bases). The CDR3 loop spans 13 amino acids. Germline V gene lookup returns CDR1 MNHEY and CDR2 SMNVEV (reference sequence). Trimming left V 2 bases short and J 5 bases short, with 9 bases between. CDR3 bases: TGTGCCAGCAGTTTACCAGGGCGAACTGAAGCTTTCTTT. It specifies CASSLPGRTEAFF.

The rearrangement uses TRBV2 and TRBJ1-2; D is perhaps TRBD1 (6 bases). Germline V gene lookup returns CDR1 SNHLY and CDR2 FYNNEI. There are 16 residues in the CDR3. With 6 bases removed from V and 2 bases from J, the gap between germline ends came to 19 bases. The CDR3 region has the DNA TGTGCCAGCAGCTGGGCGCTACGGACAGAAAACTATGGCTACACCTTC. Translating gives CASSWALRTENYGYTF.

The chain is built from TRBV19 and TRBJ1-1; 7 bases map to TRBD1. Germline V gives CDR1 LNHDA, CDR2 SQIVND (reference sequence). The CDR3 loop spans 14 amino acids. The J segment lost 2 bases and the V segment lost 10 bases, leaving 10 bases of the junction unmatched. The CDR3 region is CATTPGQKNTEAFF. In DNA form, the CDR3 reads TGTGCCACCACACCGGGACAGAAAAACACTGAAGCTTTCTTT.

CDR3 protein: CASSELGRATLFSTDTQYF. The CDR3 DNA sequence: TGTGCCAGCAGTGAACTTGGGCGAGCTACTCTATTTAGCACAGATACGCAGTATTTT. V gene TRBV2 combines with J gene TRBJ2-3; D uncertain. The germline CDR1 and CDR2 sequences are SNHLY and FYNNEI. Between the trimmed V and J ends, which lost 2 bases and 0 bases, there was a span of 21 bases. The CDR3 runs to 19 residues.

The rearrangement joins TRBV12-2 to TRBJ2-7; the D call TRBD2 from the table was never checked on the DNA. TRBV12-2 is designated a pseudogene. The CDR3 runs 19 residues. The CDR3 DNA follows: TGTGCAAGTCTACTCTCCCGGTCGGGGCGGGGAAGCCTTGCCTACGAGCAGTACTTC. This translates into CASLLSRSGRGSLAYEQYF.

The genes are TRBV4-2 and TRBJ2-7; 8 positions match TRBD1. J gave up 2 bases and V 1 base, and 4 bases lay outside the gene matches. The germline CDR1 and CDR2 sequences are LGHNA and YNFKEQ. The CDR3 sequence is 15 residues long. The CDR3 coding sequence is TGTGCCAGCAGCCAAGGGTTGGGACAGGCCTACGAGCAGTACTTC. It is translated as CASSQGLGQAYEQYF.

In DNA, the CDR3 is TGTGCCAGCAGCACTCCACCGAACACTGAAGCTTTCTTT. This sequence encodes CASSTPPNTEAFF. This rearrangement joins TRBV5-4 to TRBJ1-1; D gene ambiguous. The germline V gene has CDR1 SGHNT and CDR2 YYREEE (reference sequence). Deletions cut 4 bases from V and 1 base from J, with 8 bases between. This CDR3 comprises 13 residues.

The gene calls are TRBV6-1 and TRBJ2-7, with no clear D. V lost 8 bases and J lost 3, with 8 bases in between. The CDR3 length is 11 residues. CDR1 is MNHNS, CDR2 SASEGT, per germline. The DNA for the CDR3 is TGTGCCAGCCGGACGTTCTACGAGCAGTACTTC. Its translation is CASRTFYEQYF.

The V and J genes are TRBV7-9 and TRBJ2-1, with 8 bases matching TRBD2. With V trimmed by 4 bases and J by 4 bases, 9 bases remained unmatched. CDR1 SEHNR and CDR2 FQNEAQ come from the germline V gene (reference sequence). The CDR3 covers 16 residues. In DNA, the CDR3 is TGTGCCAGCAGCTCGTTTCTAGCGGGTATATACAATGAGCAGTTCTTC. Residues: CASSSFLAGIYNEQFF.

V gene TRBV27 combines with J gene TRBJ2-7; D may be TRBD1 (6 bases). Per germline, CDR1 MNHEY and CDR2 SMNVEV (reference sequence). V lost 7 bases and J 4 bases, leaving 11 bases between the germline ends. The CDR3 spans 12 residues. CDR3 nucleotides: TGTGCCAGCACAGGGGCCACTTACGAGCAGTACTTC. Translation: CASTGATYEQYF.

The chain combines TRBV29-1 with TRBJ2-1, with 7 bases fitting TRBD2. This CDR3 contains 16 residues. Germline V gene lookup returns CDR1 SQVTM and CDR2 ANQGSEA. J was trimmed by 5 bases and V by 4 bases; bases with no gene match: 14. The CDR3 nucleotides are TGCAGCGTTGGTTGGAGCGGGGAAGGCCTGGACAATGAGCAGTTCTTC. This sequence encodes CSVGWSGEGLDNEQFF.

The rearrangement uses TRBV4-1 and TRBJ1-6; D call uncertain. The V gene's germline CDR1 is MGHRA and CDR2 YSYEKL. The CDR3 loop spans 15 amino acids. Deletions cut 0 bases from V and 6 bases from J, with 9 bases between. DNA for the CDR3: TGCGCCAGCAGCCAAGAAAGCGGAGGTAATTCACCCCTCCACTTT. Translated: CASSQESGGNSPLHF.

The rearrangement uses TRBV14 and TRBJ2-7; the D gene is possibly TRBD1 (6 bases). CDR1 and CDR2 (germline): SGHDN, FVKESK. The CDR3 contains 13 residues. V lost 6 bases, J lost 0 bases, and 9 bases lay in between. The CDR3 DNA sequence: TGTGCCAGCAGAGACAGGAGCTCCTACGAGCAGTACTTC. It encodes CASRDRSSYEQYF.

This sequence joins TRBV6-1 and TRBJ1-6; D uncertain. CDR3 length: 18 residues. V lost 2 bases to trimming and J lost 0 bases, with 14 bases between them. Germline V gives CDR1 MNHNS, CDR2 SASEGT. As DNA, the CDR3 is TGTGCCAGCAGTGAAAGGCTTCAGATGAGCTCCTATAATTCACCCCTCCACTTT. Encoded protein: CASSERLQMSSYNSPLHF.

V is TRBV7-9 and J is TRBJ2-2, with a weak D call TRBD2 (6 bases). This CDR3 is 16 amino acids long. Germline loops: CDR1 SEHNR, CDR2 FQNEAQ (reference sequence). The V end was cut by 5 bases, the J end by 2 bases, with 15 bases between. In DNA form, the CDR3 reads TGTGCCAGCAGCGCGCCAGCGGGCGATAACACCGGGGAGCTGTTTTTT. It yields the protein CASSAPAGDNTGELFF.

The CDR3 loop is CATSRALDYNEQFF. The CDR3 region has the DNA TGTGCCACCAGCAGAGCCCTAGACTACAATGAGCAGTTCTTC. The rearrangement uses TRBV15 and TRBJ2-1; no clear D gene. The germline gives CDR1 LNHNV, CDR2 YYDKDF (reference sequence). The CDR3 extends over 14 amino acids. V gave up 1 base and J gave up 3 bases, with 7 bases separating them. The full variable domain, its missing parts supplied by reference TRBV15 and TRBJ2-1, is DAMVIQNPRYQVTQFGKPVTLSCSQTLNHNVMYWYQQKSSQAPKLLFHYYDKDFNNEADTPDNFQSRRPNTSFCFLDIRSPGLGDTAMYLCATSRALDYNEQFFGPGTRLTVL.

The genes are TRBV19 and TRBJ1-1; TRBD1 matches at 8 bases. Germline CDR1 reads LNHDA; CDR2 reads SQIVND (reference sequence). This CDR3 region has 12 residues. V lost 4 bases and J lost 6; bases outside the gene matches: 1. The CDR3 coding sequence is TGTGCCAGTAGTACACAGGGGGCTGAAGCTTTCTTT. Residues: CASSTQGAEAFF.

The gene calls are TRBV27 and TRBJ1-1; no definite D call. CDR3 length equals 14 residues. V shed 2 bases and J shed 1 base, with 8 bases lying between them. Germline V gives CDR1 MNHEY, CDR2 SMNVEV (reference sequence). The CDR3 spells CASSLTPSNTEAFF. As DNA, the CDR3 is TGTGCCAGCAGTTTAACACCGTCGAACACTGAAGCTTTCTTT.

The rearrangement uses TRBV2 and TRBJ2-7; 7 bases align to TRBD2. CDR3 size: 14 residues. The V gene end was trimmed by 6 bases and the J gene end by 2 bases; junction bases not matched to a gene: 7. The germline V gene has CDR1 SNHLY and CDR2 FYNNEI. The CDR3 DNA reads as TGTGCCAGCAGACCCGGACTAGTACCCTACGAGCAGTACTTC. This codes for CASRPGLVPYEQYF.

The CDR3 nucleotides are TGTGCCAGCAACGACATAGCGGGAGGGATTCAAGAGACCCAGTACTTC. Its translation: CASNDIAGGIQETQYF. This chain joins TRBV7-8 and TRBJ2-5; 11 bases line up with TRBD2. V shed 7 bases, J shed 2 bases, and the junction held 9 bases outside the gene matches. Germline V lookup: CDR1 SGHVS, CDR2 FQNEAQ. There are 16 residues in the CDR3.

The V call is TRBV28, the J call TRBJ2-7; TRBD2 agrees at 13 bases. V dropped 6 bases and J dropped 5; count of bases not matched to a gene: 4. Germline V CDR1 and CDR2: MDHEN, SYDVKM. The CDR3 extends over 14 amino acids. CDR3: CASRLTSGGHEQYF. The CDR3 nucleotides are TGTGCCAGCAGGTTGACTAGCGGGGGGCACGAGCAGTACTTC.